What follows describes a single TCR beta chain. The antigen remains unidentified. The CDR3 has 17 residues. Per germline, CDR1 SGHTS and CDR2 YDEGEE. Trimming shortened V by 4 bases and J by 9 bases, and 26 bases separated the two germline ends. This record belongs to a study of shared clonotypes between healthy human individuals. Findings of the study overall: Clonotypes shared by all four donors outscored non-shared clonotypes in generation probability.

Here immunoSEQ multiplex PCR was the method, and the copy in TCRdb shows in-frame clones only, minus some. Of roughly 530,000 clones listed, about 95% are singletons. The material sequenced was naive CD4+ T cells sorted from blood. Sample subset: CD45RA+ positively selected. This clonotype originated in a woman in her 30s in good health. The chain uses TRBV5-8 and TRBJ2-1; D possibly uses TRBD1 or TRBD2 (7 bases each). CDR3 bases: TGTGCCAGCAGCGCACGGGGGGACAGCCTCCTCATCAGTGAGCAGTTCTTC. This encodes CASSARGDSLLISEQFF.